The 18 T cell receptor beta chains listed next were all sequenced from one sample in a study of T cell responses to AZD1222 COVID-19 vaccine. This table comes from immunoSEQ multiplex PCR, and its TCRdb copy is limited to in-frame clones, with some not included. The table has 110,000 or so clones, more than 80% seen once. The specimen comprised peripheral blood, sampled 28 days after the second dose of the MenACWY control vaccine. The origin of the receptors is an adult who received the MenACWY meningococcal vaccine as a control.

The gene calls are TRBV6-5 and TRBJ2-2; the match to TRBD1 covers 7 bases. The V gene's germline CDR1 is MNHEY and CDR2 SVGAGI. The V gene end was trimmed by 7 bases and the J gene end by 5 bases; junction bases not matched to a gene: 7. The CDR3 is 14 residues long. The CDR3 bases are TGTGCCAGCAACAGGGACAGAGGTACCGGGGAGCTGTTTTTT. This encodes CASNRDRGTGELFF.

This clone is labeled medium-sized (0.01 to 0.1%). The V call is TRBV7-9, the J call TRBJ1-3; D is undetermined. The CDR3 covers 12 residues. Germline values: CDR1 SEHNR, CDR2 FQNEAQ (reference sequence). Trimming pared 5 bases from V and 7 bases from J, leaving 9 bases between. The CDR3 DNA sequence: TGTGCCAGCAGCCCACCCCTTAACACCATATATTTT. Translated: CASSPPLNTIYF.

This chain connects TRBV19 to TRBJ2-3; D might be TRBD2 (7 bases). CDR1 and CDR2 (germline): LNHDA, SQIVND (reference sequence). CDR3 length: 14 amino acids. The CDR3 DNA sequence: TGTGCAACCACTGGGAGGGGGAAGACAGATACGCAGTATTTT. It is translated as CATTGRGKTDTQYF.

The chain uses TRBV5-8 and TRBJ2-4; D uncertain. The CDR3 is 16 residues long. Germline V gene sequence: CDR1 SGHTS, CDR2 YDEGEE. V lost 2 bases and J lost 8, with 20 bases in between. The CDR3 here is CASSFSGSASLDIQYF. Written as DNA, the CDR3 is TGTGCCAGCAGCTTCTCGGGCAGCGCTTCCCTGGACATTCAGTACTTC.

The CDR3 sequence is CASSFLAGGLTDTQYF. The CDR3 DNA reads as TGTGCCAGCAGTTTCCTAGCGGGAGGTCTCACAGATACGCAGTATTTT. The chain links TRBV28 to TRBJ2-3; 11 bases match TRBD2. The CDR3 covers 16 residues. Germline trimming cut 3 bases from V and 2 bases from J; bases unmatched to any gene: 4. Looked up from germline, CDR1 is MDHEN and CDR2 is SYDVKM.

The rearrangement uses TRBV3-1 (or the pseudogene TRBV3-2) and TRBJ2-7; tentative D call: TRBD2 (6 bases). Trimming removed 7 bases at V and 1 base at J, with 14 bases between. Germline V gives CDR1 LGHDT, CDR2 YNNKEL (reference sequence). The CDR3 runs 14 residues. The CDR3 DNA reads as TGTGCCAGCACCGAGGGACTCACGTCCTACGAGCAGTACTTC. Protein sequence: CASTEGLTSYEQYF.

This clone was observed a single time. This chain connects TRBV9 to TRBJ1-2, with 9 bases lining up with TRBD1. The CDR3 length is 15 residues. Germline V CDR1 and CDR2: SGDLS, YYNGEE. V lost 4 bases, J lost 6 bases, and 10 bases stayed unmatched. The CDR3 sequence: CASSRPRDRVNGYTF. The CDR3 DNA reads TGTGCCAGCAGCCGCCCGAGGGACAGGGTTAATGGCTACACCTTC.

This clone was picked up one time. The chain joins TRBV9 to TRBJ1-5, with TRBD1 matching over 12 bases. CDR3 size: 16 residues. Per germline, CDR1 SGDLS and CDR2 YYNGEE. The V segment lost 3 bases and the J segment 3 bases; nucleotides outside the gene matches: 4. The CDR3 loop is CASSAGDRGPNQPQHF. The CDR3 nucleotides read TGTGCCAGCAGCGCGGGGGACAGGGGGCCCAATCAGCCCCAGCATTTT. Based on the CDR3 plus reference TRBV9 and TRBJ1-5, the full variable domain is DSGVTQTPKHLITATGQRVTLRCSPRSGDLSVYWYQQSLDQGLQFLIQYYNGEERAKGNILERFSAQQFPDLHSELNLSSLELGDSALYFCASSAGDRGPNQPQHFGDGTRLSIL.

J is TRBJ2-7 and V is TRBV19, with D tentatively TRBD1 or TRBD2 (6 bases each). The length of the CDR3 is 14 residues. Trimming took 5 bases from V and 2 from J, leaving 13 bases between them. In germline, CDR1 is LNHDA, CDR2 SQIVND (reference sequence). This chain's CDR3 is CASSAAGGPYEQYF. In DNA form, the CDR3 reads TGTGCCAGTAGTGCCGCCGGGGGCCCCTACGAGCAGTACTTC.

J is TRBJ2-1 and V is TRBV5-1; 7 positions match TRBD2. Germline CDR1 SGHRS, CDR2 YFSETQ. This CDR3 comprises 14 residues. V was clipped by 2 bases and J by 9 bases; unmatched bases: 8. CDR3 DNA sequence: TGCGCCAGCAGCTTTGGCGGGAGTGTCAGTGAGCAGTTCTTC. Protein: CASSFGGSVSEQFF. Using reference TRBV5-1 and TRBJ2-1 for the parts outside the CDR3, the full variable domain is KAGVTQTPRYLIKTRGQQVTLSCSPISGHRSVSWYQQTPGQGLQFLFEYFSETQRNKGNFPGRFSGRQFSNSRSEMNVSTLELGDSALYLCASSFGGSVSEQFFGPGTRLTVL.

The genes are TRBV11-2 and TRBJ2-7; D possibly corresponds to TRBD2 (5 bases). CDR1 and CDR2 (germline): SGHAT, FQNNGV. The CDR3 loop spans 15 amino acids. V shed 1 base and J shed 0 bases, with 10 bases lying between them. This CDR3 reads CASSLGRGNSYEQYF. The CDR3 bases are TGTGCCAGCAGCTTAGGACGGGGTAACTCCTACGAGCAGTACTTC.

The rearrangement uses TRBV11-2 and TRBJ2-5, with D hard to call. V dropped 0 bases and J dropped 9 bases, with 8 bases sitting between them. The CDR3 runs to 12 residues. Germline assignment: CDR1 SGHAT and CDR2 FQNNGV. The CDR3 coding sequence is TGTGCCAGCAGCTTAGATGTTCACTCCCAGTACTTC. Translation: CASSLDVHSQYF.

V gene TRBV9 combines with J gene TRBJ1-5; TRBD1 agrees at 7 bases. This CDR3 region has 15 residues. From germline, CDR1 is SGDLS and CDR2 YYNGEE. The V and J ends lost 4 bases and 7 bases, in that order; junction bases with no gene match: 11. CDR3 DNA: TGTGCCAGCAGCTCGACCGGGACAGAGGGCCAGCCCCAGCATTTT. Translation gives CASSSTGTEGQPQHF.

As DNA, the CDR3 is TGCGCCAGCAGCTTGCCCGGACTAGCGGGAGCCTTGGTAGATACGCAGTATTTT. This sequence encodes CASSLPGLAGALVDTQYF. The chain joins TRBV5-1 to TRBJ2-3; TRBD2 matches 13 bases. With 1 base clipped from V and 5 bases from J, the junction kept 10 bases outside the gene matches. The CDR3 runs 18 residues. Germline CDR1 SGHRS, CDR2 YFSETQ.

This clone appeared once. The V call is TRBV10-3, the J call TRBJ1-5; D is unresolved. Trimming pared 1 base from V and 0 bases from J, leaving 7 bases between. The CDR3 consists of 15 residues. From germline, CDR1 is ENHRY and CDR2 SYGVKD. The CDR3 DNA follows: TGTGCCATCAGTGAGTTACCAGATAGCAATCAGCCCCAGCATTTT. This translates into CAISELPDSNQPQHF.

This chain connects TRBV2 to TRBJ2-3; D possibly uses TRBD1 or TRBD2 (5 bases each). In germline, CDR1 is SNHLY, CDR2 FYNNEI. V gave up 1 base and J gave up 0 bases, with 8 bases separating them. The CDR3 sequence is 15 residues long. CDR3 in amino acids: CASSEGGPSTDTQYF. The CDR3 region has the DNA TGTGCCAGCAGTGAAGGGGGACCCAGCACAGATACGCAGTATTTT.

The chain has TRBV28 and TRBJ2-3; 11 nucleotides agree with TRBD2. CDR1 MDHEN and CDR2 SYDVKM come from the germline V gene. With 4 bases clipped from V and 2 bases from J, the junction kept 5 bases outside the gene matches. The length of the CDR3 is 16 residues. This CDR3 reads CASSSPSGRYTDTQYF. The DNA for the CDR3 is TGTGCCAGCAGTTCCCCTAGCGGGAGGTACACAGATACGCAGTATTTT.

The chain links TRBV9 to TRBJ2-3; TRBD2 might be the D (7 bases). The germline V and J ends were trimmed by 5 bases and 1 base, with 14 bases remaining between them. From germline, CDR1 is SGDLS and CDR2 YYNGEE. The CDR3 consists of 15 residues. The CDR3 coding sequence is TGTGCCAGCAGTGACGGGGGGCCCGGCACAGATACGCAGTATTTT. Protein sequence: CASSDGGPGTDTQYF.